The 21 T cell receptor beta chains presented below share a single source sample, sequenced in a study of cytotoxic CD8 clonotypes in ibrutinib-treated CLL. Profiling relied on immunoSEQ multiplex PCR, and the TCRdb table lists in-frame clones only, not all of them. The sample carries about 92,000 clones, approximately 77% recorded once. The sequencing here drew on PBMCs, taken after 24 months of ibrutinib treatment. All receptors derive from a human donor with chronic lymphocytic leukemia.

The chain joins TRBV7-3 to TRBJ2-3; maybe TRBD2 (6 bases). The CDR3 runs 15 residues. CDR1 and CDR2 from the germline V gene are SGHTA and FQGTGA. Between the trimmed V and J ends, which lost 5 bases and 4 bases, there was a span of 16 bases. CDR3 DNA: TGTGCCAGCAGCCTACGGGGGAGGAGTCCAGATACGCAGTATTTT. It is translated as CASSLRGRSPDTQYF. Variable domain in full (rest from reference TRBV7-3 and TRBJ2-3): GAGVSQTPSNKVTEKGKYVELRCDPISGHTALYWYRQSLGQGPEFLIYFQGTGAADDSGLPNDRFFAVRPEGSVSTLKIQRTERGDSAVYLCASSLRGRSPDTQYFGPGTRLTVL.

This clone was observed once. This chain uses TRBV11-3 with TRBJ1-1; TRBD1 might be the D (5 bases). The CDR3 loop spans 14 amino acids. Trimming removed 5 bases from V and 3 bases from J, with 13 bases in between. Germline values: CDR1 SGHNT, CDR2 YENEEA. The CDR3 sequence is CASSHRGGYTEAFF. CDR3 DNA: TGTGCCAGCAGCCACCGGGGGGGTTACACTGAAGCTTTCTTT. The full variable domain, its missing parts supplied by reference TRBV11-3 and TRBJ1-1, is EAGVVQSPRYKIIEKKQPVAFWCNPISGHNTLYWYLQNLGQGPELLIRYENEEAVDDSQLPKDRFSAERLKGVDSTLKIQPAELGDSAVYLCASSHRGGYTEAFFGQGTRLTVV.

Here the CDR3 reads CASSNVLPTSTDTQYF. CDR3 nucleotides: TGTGCCAGCAGTAACGTCCTTCCTACTAGCACAGATACGCAGTATTTT. This chain joins TRBV2 and TRBJ2-3; D gene uncertain. Germline CDR1 and CDR2: SNHLY and FYNNEI. V was shortened by 5 bases and J by 0 bases, with 15 bases between the two germline ends. The CDR3 totals 16 residues.

The rearrangement joins TRBV4-2 to TRBJ1-2; D is possibly TRBD1 (5 bases). Germline loops: CDR1 LGHNA, CDR2 YNFKEQ. The germline V and J ends were trimmed by 2 bases and 0 bases, with 13 bases remaining between them. The CDR3 sequence is 16 residues long. CDR3 protein: CASSQRGPTTNYGYTF. The DNA of the CDR3 is TGTGCCAGCAGCCAAAGGGGACCAACCACTAACTATGGCTACACCTTC.

The rearrangement links TRBV19 to TRBJ2-3; D not certain. Germline CDR1 LNHDA, CDR2 SQIVND (reference sequence). The CDR3 contains 13 residues. Trimming removed 7 bases from V and 4 bases from J, with 12 bases in between. The CDR3: CASKSQVADTQYF. The CDR3 DNA is TGTGCCAGTAAGTCCCAGGTAGCAGATACGCAGTATTTT.

The genes are TRBV7-8 and TRBJ2-1, with 7 bases aligning to TRBD2. Germline V lookup: CDR1 SGHVS, CDR2 FQNEAQ. The V and J ends lost 5 bases and 5 bases, in that order; junction bases with no gene match: 9. This CDR3 region has 15 residues. Here the CDR3 DNA reads TGTGCCAGCAGCGCGTCTAGCGGAGCTGACAATGAGCAGTTCTTC. Residues: CASSASSGADNEQFF.

The rearrangement uses TRBV7-9 and TRBJ2-7; D not resolved. Germline lookup yields CDR1 SEHNR and CDR2 FQNEAQ (reference sequence). The CDR3 spans 11 residues. Trimming shortened V by 3 bases and J by 5 bases, and 5 bases separated the two germline ends. The CDR3 DNA follows: TGTGCCAGCAGCTTCGAGCACGAGCAGTACTTC. The encoded protein is CASSFEHEQYF. The variable domain in full, with the rest retrieved from reference TRBV7-9 and TRBJ2-7, is DTGVSQNPRHKITKRGQNVTFRCDPISEHNRLYWYRQTLGQGPEFLTYFQNEAQLEKSRLLSDRFSAERPKGSFSTLEIQRTEQGDSAMYLCASSFEHEQYFGPGTRLTVT.

The chain combines TRBV19 with TRBJ2-1; the match to TRBD1 covers 10 bases. The J segment lost 0 bases and the V segment lost 3 bases, leaving 11 bases of the junction unmatched. The CDR3 consists of 19 residues. Germline V gene lookup returns CDR1 LNHDA and CDR2 SQIVND (reference sequence). CDR3 in DNA: TGTGCCAGTAGTATCCTCCGGGACAGGGGTGCTATCTCCTACAATGAGCAGTTCTTC. Protein sequence: CASSILRDRGAISYNEQFF.

This chain joins TRBV5-4 and TRBJ2-7, with 8 nucleotides matching TRBD2. The CDR3 sequence is 11 residues long. CDR1 and CDR2 from the germline V gene are SGHNT and YYREEE (reference sequence). Trimming at V came to 9 bases and at J to 4 bases, leaving 3 bases not matched to a gene. This CDR3 reads CATGGRYEQYF. CDR3 nucleotide sequence: TGTGCCACAGGCGGGAGGTACGAGCAGTACTTC.

In this sample, this clone turned up once. The rearrangement joins TRBV5-5 to TRBJ1-5; D not certain. Germline CDR1 reads SGHKS; CDR2 reads YYEKEE (reference sequence). This CDR3 comprises 14 residues. The ends were cut back, 1 base at V and 3 bases at J, with 8 bases in the middle. The CDR3 spells CASSLTANNQPQHF. The CDR3 DNA is TGTGCCAGCAGCTTGACAGCAAACAATCAGCCCCAGCATTTT. Full variable domain (remainder filled in from reference TRBV5-5 and TRBJ1-5): DAGVTQSPTHLIKTRGQQVTLRCSPISGHKSVSWYQQVLGQGPQFIFQYYEKEERGRGNFPDRFSARQFPNYSSELNVNALLLGDSALYLCASSLTANNQPQHFGDGTRLSIL.

The chain has TRBV7-2 and TRBJ1-4, with D hard to call. This CDR3 has 14 residues. V was clipped by 4 bases and J by 5 bases, with 11 bases between them. CDR1 and CDR2 from the germline V gene are SGHTA and FQGNSA. CDR3 region: CASSSYSANEKLFF. CDR3 sequence (DNA): TGTGCCAGCAGCTCCTACAGCGCAAATGAAAAACTGTTTTTT. The full variable domain, rest sourced from reference TRBV7-2 and TRBJ1-4, is GAGVSQSPSNKVTEKGKDVELRCDPISGHTALYWYRQSLGQGLEFLIYFQGNSAPDKSGLPSDRFSAERTGGSVSTLTIQRTQQEDSAVYLCASSSYSANEKLFFGSGTQLSVL.

The sample holds one count of this clone. J is TRBJ2-7 and V is TRBV12-5, with a tentative D call TRBD1 (6 bases). Between the trimmed V and J ends, which lost 3 bases and 4 bases, there was a span of 10 bases. Per germline, CDR1 LGHNT and CDR2 FRNRAP. The CDR3 consists of 13 residues. The CDR3 region is CASGFTGSYEQYF. The CDR3 bases are TGTGCTAGTGGTTTTACAGGGTCGTACGAGCAGTACTTC.

The chain couples TRBV28 to TRBJ2-6; no firm D call. V dropped 5 bases and J dropped 4 bases, with 9 bases sitting between them. The CDR3 totals 14 residues. Germline CDR1 and CDR2: MDHEN and SYDVKM. Written as DNA, the CDR3 is TGTGCCAGCAGTGAAGAAGGAGGGGCCAACGTCCTGACTTTC. Translating gives CASSEEGGANVLTF.

The rearrangement uses TRBV18 and TRBJ2-1; TRBD2 agrees at 8 bases. CDR1 KGHSH and CDR2 LQKENI come from the germline V gene. The CDR3 runs 16 residues. V shed 3 bases and J 6 bases; nucleotides not matched to a gene: 10. CDR3 nucleotides: TGTGCCAGCTCACCTCTACGAACAAGCGGGAGCAATGAGCAGTTCTTC. It codes for CASSPLRTSGSNEQFF. The full variable domain, rest sourced from reference TRBV18 and TRBJ2-1, is NAGVMQNPRHLVRRRGQEARLRCSPMKGHSHVYWYRQLPEEGLKFMVYLQKENIIDESGMPKERFSAEFPKEGPSILRIQQVVRGDSAAYFCASSPLRTSGSNEQFFGPGTRLTVL.

The sample holds a few counts of this clone. The V call is TRBV5-4, the J call TRBJ2-5, with D tentatively TRBD1 or TRBD2 (5 bases each). The CDR3 is made up of 13 amino acids. The germline V gene encodes CDR1 SGHNT and CDR2 YYREEE (reference sequence). Trimming removed 6 bases from V and 3 bases from J, with 12 bases in between. This CDR3 reads CASIRMGEETQYF. DNA for the CDR3: TGTGCCAGCATCCGAATGGGGGAAGAGACCCAGTACTTC.

The gene calls are TRBV10-3 and TRBJ1-1, with 8 bases identical to TRBD1. CDR1 is ENHRY and CDR2 is SYGVKD in the germline V gene. V dropped 2 bases and J dropped 3; count of bases not matched to a gene: 8. The length of the CDR3 is 16 residues. The CDR3 nucleotides are TGTGCCATCAGTGAGAGGCAGGGGGCTTCGGACACTGAAGCTTTCTTT. Amino acid sequence: CAISERQGASDTEAFF.

The chain combines TRBV5-5 with TRBJ2-7; 8 nucleotides align to TRBD1. After removal of 2 bases from V and 4 bases from J, the junction contained 5 bases not matched to a gene. The germline gives CDR1 SGHKS, CDR2 YYEKEE (reference sequence). There are 14 residues in the CDR3. CDR3 sequence (DNA): TGTGCCAGCAGCTTCCCGACAGGGGTATACGAGCAGTACTTC. Amino acids: CASSFPTGVYEQYF.

The chain carries TRBV29-1 and TRBJ2-1; 11 nucleotides align to TRBD2. Germline assignment: CDR1 SQVTM and CDR2 ANQGSEA. The trim removed 7 bases at V and 8 bases at J, leaving 13 bases unmatched. The CDR3 has 15 residues. The CDR3 loop reads CSAEGLAEYHYEQFF. CDR3 bases: TGCAGCGCCGAGGGACTAGCGGAGTACCACTATGAGCAGTTCTTC.

The CDR3, as DNA: TGTGCCAGTACGGGGACAGGGGGCTGGTTTGGCAATCAGCCCCAGCATTTT. Its protein product is CASTGTGGWFGNQPQHF. V and J are TRBV19 and TRBJ1-5, with 12 bases that match TRBD1. Germline V gives CDR1 LNHDA, CDR2 SQIVND (reference sequence). This CDR3 is built from 17 residues. V lost 7 bases and J lost 2; bases outside the gene matches: 9.

The chain links TRBV4-2 to TRBJ2-2; no clear D gene. The ends were cut back, 4 bases at V and 1 base at J, with 10 bases in the middle. Germline V gives CDR1 LGHNA, CDR2 YNFKEQ. The CDR3 consists of 15 residues. The DNA for the CDR3 is TGTGCCAGCAGCCCGCTCACGGAGAACACCGGGGAGCTGTTTTTT. It codes for CASSPLTENTGELFF.

The chain links TRBV14 to TRBJ1-1; TRBD1 matches at 8 bases. The CDR3 runs 15 residues. The V and J ends lost 4 bases and 0 bases, in that order; junction bases with no gene match: 4. Germline V CDR1 and CDR2: SGHDN, FVKESK. In nucleotides, the CDR3 is TGTGCCAGCAGCCCATGGACAGGGATGAACACTGAAGCTTTCTTT. It encodes CASSPWTGMNTEAFF. Full variable domain (rest looked up from reference TRBV14 and TRBJ1-1): EAGVTQFPSHSVIEKGQTVTLRCDPISGHDNLYWYRRVMGKEIKFLLHFVKESKQDESGMPNNRFLAERTGGTYSTLKVQPAELEDSGVYFCASSPWTGMNTEAFFGQGTRLTVV.